Each of the 30 T cell receptor beta chains below was sequenced from the same sample in a study of T cell repertoires in cytomegalovirus infection. One entry per CDR3 protein, called by TCRdb with MiXCR from the reads. The data show around 550,000 distinct CDR3 sequences, more than 25% seen once. Sequencing used PBMCs. The receptors shown here come from a human donor in good health (CMV status not recorded). Some clones in this sample may be carry-over from other donors' samples.

V usage is TRBV2 and J usage is TRBJ2-7, with 8 bases that match TRBD2. CDR1 is SNHLY and CDR2 is FYNNEI in the germline V gene. V shed 8 bases and J 3 bases; nucleotides not matched to a gene: 18. The CDR3 loop spans 17 amino acids. The CDR3 loop is CASWGLAAGAVLYEQYV. Written as DNA, the CDR3 is TGTGCCAGCTGGGGATTGGCAGCGGGAGCTGTCCTCTACGAGCAGTACGTC.

This chain joins TRBV6-6 and TRBJ2-6, with a possible D match to TRBD1 (5 bases). This CDR3 has 14 residues. Germline CDR1 and CDR2: MNHNY and SVGAGI (reference sequence). Trimming pared 6 bases from V and 0 bases from J, leaving 6 bases between. CDR3 in amino acids: CASRDTSGANVLTF. CDR3 DNA: TGTGCCAGCAGGGACACCTCTGGGGCCAACGTCCTGACTTTC.

The chain is built from TRBV24-1 and TRBJ2-2, with D perhaps TRBD2 (5 bases). The CDR3 has 16 residues. Trimming removed 3 bases at V and 0 bases at J, with 10 bases between. CDR1 is KGHDR and CDR2 is SFDVKD in the germline V gene. CDR3 in amino acids: CATSDRTHPNTGELFF. The CDR3 DNA is TGTGCCACCAGTGATCGGACTCACCCGAACACCGGGGAGCTGTTTTTT.

This chain connects TRBV25-1 to TRBJ2-1; TRBD2 aligns across 9 bases. The V gene's germline CDR1 is MGHDK and CDR2 SYGVNS. The CDR3 extends over 12 amino acids. The J segment lost 13 bases and the V segment lost 6 bases, leaving 7 bases of the junction unmatched. This CDR3 reads CASRQGLAAQFF. The CDR3 bases are TGTGCCAGCAGACAGGGACTAGCTGCACAGTTCTTC.

The gene calls are TRBV7-2 and TRBJ1-4, with D hard to call. Germline-derived CDR1 and CDR2 are SGHTA and FQGNSA. The CDR3 runs to 15 residues. V was cut by 1 base and J by 7 bases, with 13 bases left in between. CDR3 in amino acids: CASSLGAGVFEKLFF. The DNA for the CDR3 is TGTGCCAGCAGCTTAGGGGCCGGGGTTTTTGAAAAACTGTTTTTT.

This clonotype was recorded a few times. The rearrangement uses TRBV6-5 and TRBJ1-4; tentatively, D is TRBD1 (6 bases). V lost 6 bases and J lost 4, with 15 bases in between. Germline V CDR1 and CDR2: MNHEY, SVGAGI. The CDR3 length is 15 residues. This CDR3 is CASRLQGGGNEKLFF. The DNA for the CDR3 is TGTGCCAGCAGACTACAGGGAGGGGGTAATGAAAAACTGTTTTTT.

This chain joins TRBV7-9 and TRBJ1-2; D unresolved. V gave up 6 bases and J gave up 4 bases, with 15 bases separating them. The CDR3 runs to 14 residues. Germline CDR1 is SEHNR and CDR2 is FQNEAQ (reference sequence). CDR3 in DNA: TGTGCCAGCAGTGGGCCAAGTAACGGCTATGGCTACACCTTC. This codes for CASSGPSNGYGYTF.

This clonotype was found a few times. The chain carries TRBV29-1 and TRBJ1-5, with 7 positions matching TRBD1. Trimming at V came to 4 bases and at J to 1 base, leaving 1 base not matched to a gene. CDR1 and CDR2 (germline): SQVTM, ANQGSEA. The CDR3 has 13 residues. The CDR3 DNA reads as TGCAGCGTTGGGGACAGCAGCAATCAGCCCCAGCATTTT. This sequence encodes CSVGDSSNQPQHF.

This clonotype was detected only a few times. CDR3 bases: TGTGCCAGCAGTCTTACGGGCCCCCTCAGCAATGAGCAGTTCTTC. Its translation is CASSLTGPLSNEQFF. The chain employs TRBV27 and TRBJ2-1; D uncertain. The length of the CDR3 is 15 residues. Trimming removed 5 bases from V and 6 bases from J, with 17 bases in between. Germline values: CDR1 MNHEY, CDR2 SMNVEV (reference sequence).

This clonotype was seen only a few times. The J gene is TRBJ1-3, the V gene TRBV7-2; D call uncertain. Trimming left V 0 bases short and J 1 base short, with 7 bases between. Germline CDR1 SGHTA, CDR2 FQGNSA. The CDR3 is made up of 15 amino acids. This chain's CDR3 is CASSLASVSGNTIYF. The CDR3 DNA reads TGTGCCAGCAGCTTAGCTAGTGTTTCTGGAAACACCATATATTTT.

This chain connects TRBV19 to TRBJ1-5, with D maybe TRBD1 (5 bases). The ends were cut back, 3 bases at V and 1 base at J, with 10 bases in the middle. Germline CDR1 reads LNHDA; CDR2 reads SQIVND (reference sequence). The CDR3 consists of 15 residues. The CDR3 coding sequence is TGTGCCAGTAGTATTCGGAGGGGAAGCAATCAGCCCCAGCATTTT. Residues: CASSIRRGSNQPQHF.

This clonotype was seen ten or more times. The gene calls are TRBV7-2 and TRBJ1-6; TRBD1 matches at 12 bases. Germline V gene sequence: CDR1 SGHTA, CDR2 FQGNSA. V was pared by 4 bases and J by 1 base, with 2 bases of the junction left unmatched. The CDR3 is 17 residues long. The CDR3 sequence: CASSSGQGASYNSPLHF. CDR3 coding DNA: TGTGCCAGCAGCTCGGGACAGGGGGCATCCTATAATTCACCCCTCCACTTT.

There are a few counts of this clonotype. The rearrangement joins TRBV20-1 to TRBJ1-1; D not resolved. V shed 6 bases and J shed 4 bases, with 12 bases lying between them. CDR3 length: 12 amino acids. Germline V gene sequence: CDR1 DFQATT, CDR2 SNEGSKA (reference sequence). The CDR3 here is CSAGSRGTEAFF. In DNA form, the CDR3 reads TGCAGTGCCGGAAGTCGGGGCACTGAAGCTTTCTTT.

This clonotype was observed a few times. V gene TRBV10-3 combines with J gene TRBJ1-1; 9 nucleotides match TRBD1. Germline V lookup: CDR1 ENHRY, CDR2 SYGVKD. V was clipped by 6 bases and J by 4 bases; unmatched bases: 9. This CDR3 region has 15 residues. The DNA of the CDR3 is TGTGCCATCAGGGAGGTAGGACAGGGGACCACTGAAGCTTTCTTT. This sequence encodes CAIREVGQGTTEAFF.

This clonotype was detected ten times or more. The chain employs TRBV7-2 and TRBJ2-1, with 11 bases identical to TRBD2. Trimming at V came to 5 bases and at J to 6 bases, leaving 9 bases not matched to a gene. CDR1 is SGHTA, CDR2 FQGNSA, per germline. CDR3 size: 16 residues. CDR3 in DNA: TGTGCCAGCAGCGTCGATACTAGCGGGAGCGCCAATGAGCAGTTCTTC. It is translated as CASSVDTSGSANEQFF.

This clonotype came up a few times. V gene TRBV4-1 combines with J gene TRBJ2-3; possibly TRBD1 or TRBD2 for D (5 bases each). The CDR3 consists of 16 residues. Germline V gene data show CDR1 as MGHRA and CDR2 as YSYEKL. Trimming took off 4 bases at V and 0 bases at J, with 14 bases between the two ends. CDR3 residues: CASSLQGAPSTDTQYF. CDR3 DNA: TGCGCCAGCAGCCTTCAGGGAGCGCCTAGCACAGATACGCAGTATTTT.

The rearrangement joins TRBV7-2 to TRBJ2-2; 8 bases are shared with TRBD2. V lost 3 bases, J lost 0 bases, and 3 bases stayed unmatched. CDR3 length: 16 residues. Germline CDR1 is SGHTA and CDR2 is FQGNSA. The CDR3 region is CASSFRGGPNTGELFF. The CDR3 DNA reads TGTGCCAGCAGCTTCCGGGGGGGTCCGAACACCGGGGAGCTGTTTTTT.

The gene calls are TRBV6-2 or TRBV6-3 and TRBJ1-1, with 10 nucleotides matching TRBD1. From germline, CDR1 is MNHEY and CDR2 SVGEGT. With 5 bases clipped from V and 5 bases from J, the junction kept 8 bases outside the gene matches. The CDR3 spans 15 residues. The CDR3 sequence is CASSRMAGQGTEAFF. The DNA for the CDR3 is TGTGCCAGCAGTCGGATGGCGGGACAGGGGACTGAAGCTTTCTTT.

V and J are TRBV6-2 or TRBV6-3 and TRBJ1-1, with D uncertain. Germline lookup yields CDR1 MNHEY and CDR2 SVGEGT. The CDR3 extends over 14 amino acids. The ends were cut back, 2 bases at V and 1 base at J, with 8 bases in the middle. CDR3: CASSYTVSNTEAFF. CDR3 nucleotides: TGTGCCAGCAGTTACACCGTATCGAACACTGAAGCTTTCTTT.

This clonotype was detected many times. V usage is TRBV7-2 and J usage is TRBJ2-1; 9 bases are a match to TRBD2. This CDR3 contains 12 residues. CDR1 and CDR2 from the germline V gene are SGHTA and FQGNSA. Trimming cost V 9 bases and J 6 bases; bases outside gene matches: 3. Here the CDR3 DNA reads TGTGCCAGTAGAGCGGGGGGCAATGAGCAGTTCTTC. The encoded protein is CASRAGGNEQFF. Full variable domain (outside the CDR3, taken from reference TRBV7-2 and TRBJ2-1): GAGVSQSPSNKVTEKGKDVELRCDPISGHTALYWYRQSLGQGLEFLIYFQGNSAPDKSGLPSDRFSAERTGGSVSTLTIQRTQQEDSAVYLCASRAGGNEQFFGPGTRLTVL.

V usage is TRBV5-4 and J usage is TRBJ2-5; 8 bases fit TRBD2. Trimming cost V 1 base and J 4 bases; bases outside gene matches: 12. This CDR3 has 17 residues. Germline CDR1 SGHNT, CDR2 YYREEE (reference sequence). CDR3 in DNA: TGTGCCAGCAGCTTGAGTTCCCTAGCGGGTTTTAGAGAGACCCAGTACTTC. As protein: CASSLSSLAGFRETQYF.

The V gene is TRBV4-1, the J gene TRBJ1-1; D remains ambiguous. The germline gives CDR1 MGHRA, CDR2 YSYEKL. There are 16 residues in the CDR3. Trimming took off 5 bases at V and 4 bases at J, with 20 bases between the two ends. CDR3 coding DNA: TGCGCCAGCAGCTTCCAGAGTGGAGTGCGCGGCACTGAAGCTTTCTTT. It specifies CASSFQSGVRGTEAFF.

The chain recombines TRBV24-1 with TRBJ2-1; 7 nucleotides line up with TRBD2. Germline assignment: CDR1 KGHDR and CDR2 SFDVKD. Trimming cost V 0 bases and J 15 bases; bases outside gene matches: 7. The CDR3 extends over 13 amino acids. CDR3 sequence reads: CATSDLLAGDLFF. The CDR3 coding sequence is TGTGCCACCAGTGATTTGCTGGCGGGAGACCTGTTCTTC.

This clonotype was seen once. The J gene is TRBJ2-1, the V gene TRBV29-1; D gene unclear. The CDR3 totals 11 residues. Trimming cost V 4 bases and J 6 bases, with 7 bases left between them. Germline assignment: CDR1 SQVTM and CDR2 ANQGSEA. CDR3 in amino acids: CSVVQFNEQFF. CDR3 in DNA: TGCAGCGTTGTGCAATTCAATGAGCAGTTCTTC.

V and J are TRBV7-6 and TRBJ1-1, with D hard to call. Trimming removed 1 base from V and 10 bases from J, with 13 bases in between. This CDR3 comprises 13 residues. The germline CDR1 and CDR2 sequences are SGHVS and FNYEAQ. This chain's CDR3 is CASSLDPVTGAFF. CDR3 bases: TGTGCCAGCAGCTTAGACCCGGTCACGGGAGCTTTCTTT.

There are many counts of this clonotype. The V and J genes are TRBV7-2 and TRBJ2-5, with TRBD2 matching over 12 bases. V gave up 5 bases and J gave up 5 bases; unmatched junction bases: 6. This CDR3 has 15 residues. From germline, CDR1 is SGHTA and CDR2 FQGNSA. This CDR3 is CASSPSGRALETQYF. The CDR3 region has the DNA TGTGCCAGCAGCCCTAGCGGGAGGGCCCTGGAGACCCAGTACTTC.

This clonotype was detected only once. This chain uses TRBV20-1 with TRBJ2-1; 9 bases align to TRBD2. The CDR3 extends over 15 amino acids. Trimming removed 6 bases from V and 1 base from J; junction bases left unmatched: 7. Per germline, CDR1 DFQATT and CDR2 SNEGSKA (reference sequence). The CDR3 nucleotides read TGCAGTGCGTCGAAAGCGGGAGGTTCCTACAATGAGCAGTTCTTC. It codes for CSASKAGGSYNEQFF.

This clonotype showed up many times. V is TRBV12-3 or TRBV12-4 and J is TRBJ1-4; no firm D call. The CDR3 has 13 amino acids. Trimming removed 0 bases from V and 1 base from J, with 0 bases in between. The CDR3 protein is CASSLATNEKLFF. The CDR3 DNA reads as TGTGCCAGCAGTTTAGCAACTAATGAAAAACTGTTTTTT.

J is TRBJ1-4 and V is TRBV28, with D possibly matching TRBD1 (6 bases). The germline V gene encodes CDR1 MDHEN and CDR2 SYDVKM. The CDR3 covers 19 residues. V lost 2 bases, J lost 3 bases, and 22 bases lay in between. The chain's CDR3 is CASSLLPGDRPPPNEKLFF. The CDR3 nucleotides read TGTGCCAGCAGTTTACTCCCAGGGGACCGTCCTCCCCCTAATGAAAAACTGTTTTTT. Based on the CDR3 plus reference TRBV28 and TRBJ1-4, the full variable domain is DVKVTQSSRYLVKRTGEKVFLECVQDMDHENMFWYRQDPGLGLRLIYFSYDVKMKEKGDIPEGYSVSREKKERFSLILESASTNQTSMYLCASSLLPGDRPPPNEKLFFGSGTQLSVL.

This clonotype was found many times. V usage is TRBV7-6 and J usage is TRBJ2-1; D not certain. Germline CDR1 SGHVS, CDR2 FNYEAQ. The CDR3 contains 15 residues. V lost 1 base and J 5 bases, leaving 12 bases between the germline ends. The DNA for the CDR3 is TGTGCCAGCAGCTTAGATACTTCGTCCAACAATGAGCAGTTCTTC. This codes for CASSLDTSSNNEQFF. The full variable domain, completed using reference TRBV7-6 and TRBJ2-1, is GAGVSQSPRYKVTKRGQDVALRCDPISGHVSLYWYRQALGQGPEFLTYFNYEAQQDKSGLPNDRFSAERPEGSISTLTIQRTEQRDSAMYRCASSLDTSSNNEQFFGPGTRLTVL.